These 32 T cell receptor beta chains were sequenced from one sample in a study of CD8 T cells in ankylosing spondylitis. One entry per CDR3 protein, called by TCRdb with MiXCR from the 5' RACE reads. The repertoire has 300,000 to 350,000 distinct CDR3 sequences, less than 25% of them found once; the top ten carry 3% to 4%. Sequenced sample: blood, either unsorted or a sorted T cell fraction (not recorded which). Receptor source: a female donor with ankylosing spondylitis or in good health (not recorded which).

This clonotype was counted a few times. V usage is TRBV20-1 and J usage is TRBJ1-4, with TRBD1 matching over 8 bases. V shed 3 bases, J shed 4 bases, and the junction held 10 bases outside the gene matches. Germline values: CDR1 DFQATT, CDR2 SNEGSKA (reference sequence). The CDR3 extends over 16 amino acids. The CDR3, as DNA: TGCAGTGCTAGGTACGCCGGACAGGGCCTTAATGAAAAACTGTTTTTT. Translated: CSARYAGQGLNEKLFF.

CDR3 coding DNA: TGTGCCAGCAGACCTCAGGGGCTAGCGGATCGATTGAATGAGCAGTTCTTC. Protein sequence: CASRPQGLADRLNEQFF. The chain couples TRBV6-2 or TRBV6-3 to TRBJ2-1; the D gene is possibly TRBD2 (7 bases). Germline V gene data show CDR1 as MNHEY and CDR2 as SVGEGT. The CDR3 spans 17 residues. Trimming removed 6 bases from V and 7 bases from J, with 25 bases in between.

This clonotype was detected only a few times. The V call is TRBV20-1, the J call TRBJ2-3; D is unresolved. Trimming took off 6 bases at V and 4 bases at J, with 8 bases between the two ends. This CDR3 has 11 residues. Per germline, CDR1 DFQATT and CDR2 SNEGSKA (reference sequence). CDR3: CSASMADTQYF. The CDR3 DNA follows: TGCAGTGCCTCGATGGCAGATACGCAGTATTTT.

In its sample, this clonotype was seen a few times. V usage is TRBV5-5 and J usage is TRBJ2-1, with 8 bases lining up with TRBD2. Germline lookup yields CDR1 SGHKS and CDR2 YYEKEE (reference sequence). The CDR3 runs to 16 residues. The junction had 14 bases not matched to a gene; V was cut back by 4 bases and J by 8 bases. The CDR3 loop reads CASSEATGTRSYEQFF. CDR3 DNA sequence: TGTGCCAGCAGCGAGGCGACCGGGACTAGATCTTATGAGCAGTTCTTC.

The chain uses TRBV20-1 and TRBJ2-5; TRBD2 matches at 9 bases. Losses at the gene ends were 5 bases for V and 5 bases for J; bases not matched to a gene: 9. Germline V CDR1 and CDR2: DFQATT, SNEGSKA (reference sequence). This CDR3 is built from 14 residues. The CDR3: CSALSGRLGETQYF. The CDR3 coding sequence is TGCAGTGCTCTGAGCGGGAGGCTTGGGGAGACCCAGTACTTC.

This clonotype was recorded at least ten times. The genes are TRBV5-1 and TRBJ2-1; D gene unclear. Germline V gene data show CDR1 as SGHRS and CDR2 as YFSETQ. The germline V and J ends were trimmed by 5 bases and 0 bases, with 9 bases remaining between them. The CDR3 consists of 14 residues. Written as DNA, the CDR3 is TGCGCCAGCAGTACGGTTAGCTCCTACAATGAGCAGTTCTTC. This sequence encodes CASSTVSSYNEQFF.

The J gene is TRBJ1-6, the V gene TRBV6-1; 8 bases line up with TRBD1. CDR3 size: 14 residues. CDR1 and CDR2 (germline): MNHNS, SASEGT. V was pared by 6 bases and J by 7 bases, with 5 bases of the junction left unmatched. CDR3 DNA: TGTGCCAGCAGCAGGGACAGGTTGAATTCACCCCTCCACTTT. Its protein product is CASSRDRLNSPLHF.

This clonotype has just a few counts. V gene TRBV7-9 combines with J gene TRBJ2-7; tentatively, D is TRBD2 (6 bases). The germline V gene encodes CDR1 SEHNR and CDR2 FQNEAQ (reference sequence). The germline V and J ends were trimmed by 2 bases and 2 bases, with 10 bases remaining between them. The CDR3 loop spans 14 amino acids. CDR3 coding DNA: TGTGCCAGCAGCTTAATAGCGGATACCTACGAGCAGTACTTC. This codes for CASSLIADTYEQYF.

There are many counts of this clonotype. The chain links TRBV5-1 to TRBJ1-4; D is undetermined. V dropped 0 bases and J dropped 0 bases, with 6 bases sitting between them. CDR3 size: 15 residues. Germline-derived CDR1 and CDR2 are SGHRS and YFSETQ. As DNA, the CDR3 is TGCGCCAGCAGCTTGGTTGGTTCAACTAATGAAAAACTGTTTTTT. It is translated as CASSLVGSTNEKLFF.

In its sample, this clonotype was seen a few times. The V and J genes are TRBV20-1 and TRBJ2-1, with TRBD2 matching over 8 bases. CDR1 DFQATT and CDR2 SNEGSKA come from the germline V gene (reference sequence). J was trimmed by 5 bases and V by 3 bases; bases with no gene match: 6. This CDR3 contains 14 residues. The CDR3 sequence: CSASRSGIHNEQFF. DNA of the CDR3: TGCAGTGCTAGTCGTAGCGGGATCCACAATGAGCAGTTCTTC.

This clonotype was seen at least ten times. The chain links TRBV29-1 to TRBJ1-2, with unresolved D. Germline CDR1 reads SQVTM; CDR2 reads ANQGSEA. The CDR3 extends over 13 amino acids. V gave up 5 bases and J gave up 4 bases, with 14 bases separating them. CDR3 nucleotides: TGCAGCGTTCTCACGGGGAGAAGCTATGGCTACACCTTC. Its translation is CSVLTGRSYGYTF. The variable domain in full, with the rest retrieved from reference TRBV29-1 and TRBJ1-2, is SAVISQKPSRDICQRGTSLTIQCQVDSQVTMMFWYRQQPGQSLTLIATANQGSEATYESGFVIDKFPISRPNLTFSTLTVSNMSPEDSSIYLCSVLTGRSYGYTFGSGTRLTVV.

This clonotype has at least ten counts. The chain joins TRBV12-3 or TRBV12-4 to TRBJ1-1, with D possibly matching TRBD1 (5 bases). CDR3 size: 14 residues. V was pared by 5 bases and J by 1 base, with 11 bases between. The DNA for the CDR3 is TGTGCCAGCAGTCTGGGACTGGGGAACACTGAAGCTTTCTTT. As protein: CASSLGLGNTEAFF.

This clonotype was seen repeatedly, ten times or more. The gene calls are TRBV28 and TRBJ2-7; either TRBD1 or TRBD2 may supply D (5 bases each). Germline CDR1 MDHEN, CDR2 SYDVKM. Trimming pared 7 bases from V and 3 bases from J, leaving 16 bases between. There are 14 residues in the CDR3. Here the CDR3 reads CASTSRARGYEQYF. Written as DNA, the CDR3 is TGTGCCAGCACTTCCCGAGCGAGGGGCTACGAGCAGTACTTC.

The rearrangement joins TRBV7-2 to TRBJ2-1; TRBD1 matches 7 bases. Germline CDR1 and CDR2: SGHTA and FQGNSA. J was trimmed by 5 bases and V by 7 bases; bases with no gene match: 11. This CDR3 region has 15 residues. CDR3 nucleotides: TGTGCCAGCATCAGGGGCGACAGGGCCCACAATGAGCAGTTCTTC. It is translated as CASIRGDRAHNEQFF. Combining the CDR3 with reference TRBV7-2 and TRBJ2-1 gives the whole variable domain GAGVSQSPSNKVTEKGKDVELRCDPISGHTALYWYRQSLGQGLEFLIYFQGNSAPDKSGLPSDRFSAERTGGSVSTLTIQRTQQEDSAVYLCASIRGDRAHNEQFFGPGTRLTVL.

V is TRBV6-1 and J is TRBJ2-1, with D unresolved. The germline gives CDR1 MNHNS, CDR2 SASEGT. This CDR3 region has 15 residues. V shed 6 bases and J shed 0 bases, with 12 bases lying between them. The CDR3: CASSSLRSSYNEQFF. The DNA for the CDR3 is TGTGCCAGCAGCTCCCTAAGGAGCTCCTACAATGAGCAGTTCTTC.

J is TRBJ1-1 and V is TRBV7-8; tentatively, D is TRBD1 (6 bases). The CDR3 contains 14 residues. The germline V and J ends were trimmed by 5 bases and 1 base, with 11 bases remaining between them. CDR1 is SGHVS and CDR2 is FQNEAQ in the germline V gene. CDR3 protein: CASSVTGPNTEAFF. The CDR3 DNA reads TGTGCCAGCAGCGTGACAGGCCCGAACACTGAAGCTTTCTTT.

There are many counts of this clonotype. CDR3 residues: CATRTLAGNEQFF. In nucleotides, the CDR3 is TGTGCCACCCGGACTCTCGCTGGGAATGAGCAGTTCTTC. This sequence joins TRBV15 and TRBJ2-1, with D possibly TRBD2 on 5 matching bases. CDR1 is LNHNV and CDR2 is YYDKDF in the germline V gene (reference sequence). The CDR3 covers 13 residues. V lost 8 bases, J lost 7 bases, and 15 bases lay in between.

This clonotype was observed a handful of times. This chain links TRBV27 with TRBJ1-1, with 8 bases aligning to TRBD1. The V segment lost 7 bases and the J segment 6 bases; nucleotides outside the gene matches: 13. Germline values: CDR1 MNHEY, CDR2 SMNVEV (reference sequence). This CDR3 contains 15 residues. This CDR3 is CASISQGAKKPEAFF. As DNA, the CDR3 is TGTGCCAGCATTAGTCAGGGGGCGAAGAAGCCTGAAGCTTTCTTT.

This clonotype was picked up a small number of times. The J gene is TRBJ1-1, the V gene TRBV29-1; TRBD1 matches 7 bases. This CDR3 region has 14 residues. V lost 3 bases to trimming and J lost 5 bases; unmatched junction nucleotides: 9. The germline CDR1 and CDR2 sequences are SQVTM and ANQGSEA. The CDR3 region has the DNA TGCAGCGTTGATAGGGGGCCCGACCTAACTGAAGCTTTCTTT. It encodes CSVDRGPDLTEAFF.

Turning to this clonotype: One junction end does not reproduce the germline sequence, and a read error may be involved. This chain joins TRBV19 and TRBJ2-2, with D possibly TRBD1 on 7 matching bases. The length of the CDR3 is 18 residues. Germline values: CDR1 LNHDA, CDR2 SQIVND (reference sequence). The DNA of the CDR3 is TGTGCCAGTAGACCCAGACAGGGAACCCCTCGGGGGACCGCGGAGCTGTTTTTT. It encodes CASRPRQGTPRGTAELFF.

This clonotype appeared a few times. The chain has TRBV7-6 and TRBJ1-6, with D uncertain. The ends were cut back, 5 bases at V and 5 bases at J, with 13 bases in the middle. Germline V gene data show CDR1 as SGHVS and CDR2 as FNYEAQ. The CDR3 is 15 residues long. Here the CDR3 reads CASSPGPRDNSPLHF. In nucleotides, the CDR3 is TGTGCCAGCAGCCCCGGCCCGAGGGATAATTCACCCCTCCACTTT.

V gene TRBV20-1 combines with J gene TRBJ2-3; D is perhaps TRBD2 (5 bases). Deletions cut 0 bases from V and 1 base from J, with 11 bases between. This CDR3 comprises 15 residues. CDR1 is DFQATT, CDR2 SNEGSKA, per germline (reference sequence). CDR3 in DNA: TGCAGTGCTAGAGACGGACTTAGGGGCACAGATACGCAGTATTTT. Translation gives CSARDGLRGTDTQYF.

The chain links TRBV7-2 to TRBJ2-5; perhaps D is TRBD1 or TRBD2 (5 bases each). Looked up from germline, CDR1 is SGHTA and CDR2 is FQGNSA. Deletions cut 1 base from V and 4 bases from J, with 13 bases between. The CDR3 runs to 15 residues. CDR3 coding DNA: TGTGCCAGCAGCTTAGTAGGGGATGGGAGAGAGACCCAGTACTTC. Encoded protein: CASSLVGDGRETQYF.

The chain carries TRBV7-9 and TRBJ1-5, with 7 bases lining up with TRBD1. The CDR3 contains 15 residues. The germline V gene has CDR1 SEHNR and CDR2 FQNEAQ (reference sequence). Trimming removed 5 bases from V and 3 bases from J; junction bases left unmatched: 7. In nucleotides, the CDR3 is TGTGCCAGCAGCCGGGACAGCAAGTACAATCAGCCCCAGCATTTT. Its protein is CASSRDSKYNQPQHF. Filled out from reference TRBV7-9 and TRBJ1-5, the complete variable domain reads DTGVSQNPRHKITKRGQNVTFRCDPISEHNRLYWYRQTLGQGPEFLTYFQNEAQLEKSRLLSDRFSAERPKGSFSTLEIQRTEQGDSAMYLCASSRDSKYNQPQHFGDGTRLSIL.

At least ten counts were recorded for this clonotype. V usage is TRBV12-3 or TRBV12-4 and J usage is TRBJ2-1; 7 bases line up with TRBD2. CDR3 size: 15 residues. J was trimmed by 0 bases and V by 3 bases; bases with no gene match: 2. The CDR3 DNA follows: TGTGCCAGCAGTTTCGGCGGGAGCTCCTACAATGAGCAGTTCTTC. This sequence encodes CASSFGGSSYNEQFF.

The CDR3 region is CASRPGQPYEQYF. CDR3 DNA sequence: TGTGCCAGCAGACCTGGACAGCCTTACGAGCAGTACTTC. V usage is TRBV6-2 or TRBV6-3 and J usage is TRBJ2-7, with D maybe TRBD1 (6 bases). The ends were cut back, 6 bases at V and 4 bases at J, with 13 bases in the middle. The germline V gene encodes CDR1 MNHEY and CDR2 SVGEGT. The CDR3 has 13 amino acids.

The chain combines TRBV5-4 with TRBJ2-7, with D hard to call. CDR1 and CDR2 (germline): SGHNT, YYREEE (reference sequence). This CDR3 is 14 amino acids long. V lost 1 base and J 2 bases, leaving 10 bases between the germline ends. CDR3: CASSLIGSAYEQYF. Written as DNA, the CDR3 is TGTGCCAGCAGCTTGATCGGTTCCGCCTACGAGCAGTACTTC.

Only a few counts were recorded for this clonotype. The chain employs TRBV6-1 and TRBJ1-3; D unclear. The germline V gene has CDR1 MNHNS and CDR2 SASEGT. This CDR3 contains 15 residues. Between the trimmed V and J ends, which lost 7 bases and 0 bases, there was a span of 13 bases. The CDR3 bases are TGTGCCAGCACCCGGATGGCGGGCTCTGGAAACACCATATATTTT. It yields the protein CASTRMAGSGNTIYF.

This clonotype appeared a few times. The rearrangement links TRBV10-1 to TRBJ2-1, with D possibly TRBD2 on 7 matching bases. The germline V gene encodes CDR1 WNHNN and CDR2 SYGVQD (reference sequence). V gave up 8 bases and J gave up 4 bases, with 24 bases separating them. The CDR3 has 17 residues. The CDR3 DNA reads as TGCGCCAGCTTTGGGGGCAACGGCGGGAGCGTTTACAATGAGCAGTTCTTC. Its translation: CASFGGNGGSVYNEQFF.

The rearrangement uses TRBV5-5 and TRBJ2-5, with D perhaps matching TRBD1 or TRBD2 (5 bases each). This CDR3 comprises 14 residues. Germline assignment: CDR1 SGHKS and CDR2 YYEKEE (reference sequence). V lost 0 bases and J 5 bases, leaving 11 bases between the germline ends. CDR3 in amino acids: CASSLDGAAETQYF. The CDR3 DNA reads TGTGCCAGCAGCTTGGACGGGGCCGCGGAGACCCAGTACTTC.

This clonotype was picked up a small number of times. The chain employs TRBV29-1 and TRBJ2-4; D is undetermined. CDR3 size: 14 residues. The germline gives CDR1 SQVTM, CDR2 ANQGSEA. The ends were cut back, 5 bases at V and 0 bases at J, with 11 bases in the middle. CDR3 sequence: CSVSGRLAKNIQYF. The CDR3, as DNA: TGCAGCGTTAGTGGTCGGCTAGCCAAAAACATTCAGTACTTC.

J is TRBJ1-1 and V is TRBV29-1; 7 nucleotides line up with TRBD1. From germline, CDR1 is SQVTM and CDR2 ANQGSEA. The junction had 8 bases not matched to a gene; V was cut back by 4 bases and J by 3 bases. CDR3 length equals 14 residues. CDR3 region: CSVVRTGVDTEAFF. The CDR3 DNA is TGCAGCGTTGTTCGGACAGGAGTAGACACTGAAGCTTTCTTT.